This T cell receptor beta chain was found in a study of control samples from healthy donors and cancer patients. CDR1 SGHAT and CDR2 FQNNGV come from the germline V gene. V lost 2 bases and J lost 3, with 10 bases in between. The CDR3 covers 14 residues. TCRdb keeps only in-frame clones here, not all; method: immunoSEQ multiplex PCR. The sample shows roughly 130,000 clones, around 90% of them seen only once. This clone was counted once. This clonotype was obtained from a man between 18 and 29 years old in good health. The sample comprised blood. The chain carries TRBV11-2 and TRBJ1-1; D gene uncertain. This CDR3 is CASSLNSYYTEAFF. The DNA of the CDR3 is TGTGCCAGCAGCTTAAACAGCTATTACACTGAAGCTTTCTTT.